This T cell receptor (beta chain) emerged from a study of blood T cell repertoires in COVID-19. Study in general: Sites across the United States, Italy and Spain contributed samples from acute and convalescent COVID-19. T cells, B-cell-depleted T cells, or PBMCs supplied cDNA or gDNA.

The V gene's germline CDR1 is ENHRY and CDR2 SYGVKD. The CDR3 sequence is 14 residues long. With 6 bases clipped from V and 4 bases from J, the junction kept 4 bases outside the gene matches. In the authors' methods: Estimation of nucleated cell counts relied on the amplification of reference gene primers. Assay: immunoSEQ multiplex PCR; the TCRdb copy retains only in-frame clones and omits some. The DNA was the basis for D and trimming; V, J and clone size are from that table. The sample holds around 120,000 clones, more than 90% seen once. This clone was observed a few times. The gene calls are TRBV10-3 and TRBJ2-7, with 12 bases identical to TRBD2. Material for sequencing was peripheral blood. This TCR derives from a man between 60 and 75 years old with COVID-19, enrolled during active disease. CDR3 nucleotides: TGTGCCATCAGGGACGGGACTAGCGGGTACGAGCAGTACTTC. This translates into CAIRDGTSGYEQYF.